This T cell receptor (beta chain) originates from a study of T cell responses to AZD1222 COVID-19 vaccine. Points from the study as a whole: Just 6 or 7 people given AZD1222 tested seropositive at baseline. Across the whole spike, CD4 TCRs peaked at regions 160-218 and 743-854. Nearly half of unique spike-specific TCRs reportedly avoided B.1.351 and B.1.1.7 mutated regions. The donor group comprised mostly white British people and more females; the analysis possibly underestimated clonal diversity.

Some clones are missing from TCRdb's copy, which holds only in-frame ones; the method was immunoSEQ multiplex PCR. The table records 150,000 or so clones, 90% of them present only once. Germline V gives CDR1 MGHRA, CDR2 YSYEKL. The CDR3 length is 14 residues. V lost 0 bases, J lost 7 bases, and 7 bases lay in between. A remark on this clone: The antigen is undetermined.

The sequencing used peripheral blood, collected on day 0 of AZD1222 vaccination. V gene TRBV4-1 combines with J gene TRBJ1-6, with D perhaps TRBD1 (5 bases). The receptor was isolated from an adult in good health. CDR3 amino acids: CASSQDKGNSPLHF. CDR3 nucleotide sequence: TGCGCCAGCAGCCAAGATAAGGGGAATTCACCCCTCCACTTT.